This TCR beta chain was identified in a study of shared clonotypes between healthy human individuals. Study details: Sampling drew on donors who were a couple of women and a few men aged 18 to 49.

J was trimmed by 3 bases and V by 5 bases; bases with no gene match: 2. Per the germline V gene, CDR1 is SGHVS and CDR2 is FQNEAQ. This CDR3 has 13 amino acids. TCRdb keeps only in-frame clones here, not all; method: immunoSEQ multiplex PCR. The sample lists hundreds of thousands of clones, over 95% occurring once. The naive CD8 subset, CD45RO-negative cells positively selected for CCR7, excluded terminally differentiated effector memory CD45RA+ cells. Those who donated, Caucasian adults without exception, all lived in Nashville, Tennessee. Sequenced material: naive CD8+ T cells sorted from blood. The TCR sequence derives from a woman aged 30 to 39 in good health. The chain uses TRBV7-8 and TRBJ2-7; TRBD1 matches at 9 bases. CDR3 region: CASSPGQGYEQYF. In nucleotides, the CDR3 is TGTGCCAGCAGCCCGGGACAGGGCTACGAGCAGTACTTC.